The T cell receptor beta chain described here comes from a study of graft-versus-host responses after intestinal transplantation (dated by TCRdb to about 2021). Turning to the overall study: The transplants that recipients received were multivisceral, liver-intestinal, or isolated intestinal. All recipients received anti-thymocyte globulin induction followed by maintenance tacrolimus and steroids for around 3 years. Bulk TCR-beta CDR3 sequencing was used to track graft-versus-host and host-versus-graft alloreactive T cell clones in the graft, circulation and bone marrow after intestinal transplantation. To identify alloreactive clones, pre-transplant mixed lymphocyte reaction products were sequenced and compared with unstimulated pre-transplant donor and recipient T cells. Of the 20 to 25 intestinal transplant recipients enrolled in the cohort, one of whom was a retransplant, a few patients without pretransplant specimens were excluded. Donor T cell macrochimerism was defined as a peak of at least 4% donor T cells among recipient peripheral blood mononuclear cells. Samples from three later patients were sequenced in-house on an Illumina MiSeq with MiXCR processing rather than by the commercial service.

Remarks on this clone: The antigen this receptor binds is unknown. Base quality data are lacking; no much larger clone is found one base away.

In the paper's terms, the time point label means: cells obtained before transplantation from donor or recipient. CD3+CD4+ and CD3+CD8+ populations were FACS-sorted from unstimulated pre-transplant donor and recipient cells taken from spleen or lymph nodes. Receptors were amplified or captured by the immunoSEQ multiplex PCR assay. For most patients, genomic DNA was isolated using the Qiagen DNeasy Blood and Tissue Kit and was shipped frozen to Adaptive Biotechnologies for TCR sequencing. For most patients, genomic DNA was subjected to high-throughput TCR-beta CDR3 sequencing by Adaptive Biotechnologies. The study's processing was this. TCR sequencing data for 15 to 20 patients were retrieved from Adaptive's ImmunoSEQ software; a few other patients were processed with MiXCR and VDJtools. CD4 versus CD8 sorting errors were corrected by removing sequences found in both subsets at a frequency ratio below 5:1. Because the origin of CDR3 nucleotide sequences shared between donor and recipient could not be assigned, those sequences were removed. At least 2-fold expansion over unstimulated cells and a minimum CFSE-low frequency of 0.002% (template counts) or 0.001% (read counts) were required for clones to be classified as alloreactive. A clone was considered mappable if detected in the sequenced pre-transplant spleen, lymph node, or MLR CFSE-low populations of the donor or recipient. The cumulative frequency of alloreactive clones was calculated as a percentage of all sequences, weighted by copy number. TCRdb took this table from immuneACCESS and kept in-frame rearrangements with V and J called. Such tables lack part of the clones; where checked against another copy, unresolved V genes explain under half of the gap, and the rest is unexplained. V, J and clone size were drawn from that table, and D and trimming were deduced from the DNA. Recorded for this sample are over 100,000 clones; approximately 92% of them occurred a single time. The ten largest clones take up more than 0.1% of the sample.

Results and caveats for the whole study, not just this receptor: In patients with donor T cell macrochimerism, the allografts had high GvH to HvG T cell clonal ratios. Peak levels of circulating GvH clones were associated with declines in HvG clones early after transplant. The conclusions were limited by the relatively low number and heterogeneity of the intestinal transplant patients. GvH clones were found in recipient bone marrow, and some of the GvH clones appeared earlier in ileal mucosa or blood, which is consistent with an intestinal mucosal origin.

From its cysteine to its phenylalanine, the CDR3 spans 13 amino acids. Here the CDR3 DNA is all that survives: 39 bases in frame from base 1. The germline V gene gives CDR1 as MNHNS and CDR2 as SASEGT. V is reduced by 5 bases and J by 5 bases, leaving a spacing of 13 bases between them. The specimen comprised unstimulated CD4+ T cells sorted from spleen or lymph node cells, sampled before intestinal transplant. The chain is encoded by TRBV6-1 joined to TRBJ2-7, and the D gene may be TRBD2, 6 bases matching. The sequence derives from a human donor who received an intestinal transplant. The nucleotides are TGTGCCAGCAGTCCGGAGGGGAAGGACGAGCAGTACTTC. It is translated as CASSPEGKDEQYF.